The 28 T cell receptor beta chains in this list originate from one sample, sequenced in a study of beta chain features in type 1 diabetes. General study results and limits: When Type 1 diabetes patients were examined, their TCRB CDR3s proved moderately but significantly shorter in all four CD4+ subsets.

Their antigens are not known. Investigators reverse transcribed all isolated RNA, so they sequenced expressed TCRB transcripts. Assay used: immunoSEQ multiplex PCR; TCRdb lists only in-frame clones, some missing. Of approximately 150,000 clones listed, around 63% are singletons. The material sequenced was naive CD4+ T cells from blood. These receptor sequences come from a man between 25 and 39 years old with type 1 diabetes.

CDR3 amino acids: CSVGQGANTGELFF. The CDR3 DNA follows: TGCAGCGTGGGACAGGGGGCGAACACCGGGGAGCTGTTTTTT. This chain connects TRBV29-1 to TRBJ2-2, with TRBD1 matching over 11 bases. The germline V gene encodes CDR1 SQVTM and CDR2 ANQGSEA. The V segment lost 6 bases and the J segment 0 bases; nucleotides outside the gene matches: 0. The CDR3 has 14 amino acids.

The rearrangement links TRBV9 to TRBJ1-3; no definite D call. V gave up 0 bases and J gave up 4 bases, with 5 bases separating them. Germline loops: CDR1 SGDLS, CDR2 YYNGEE. CDR3 length: 13 amino acids. The CDR3 DNA sequence: TGTGCCAGCAGCGTAGCCGAGGGAAACACCATATATTTT. It codes for CASSVAEGNTIYF. Drawing the rest from reference TRBV9 and TRBJ1-3, the complete variable domain is DSGVTQTPKHLITATGQRVTLRCSPRSGDLSVYWYQQSLDQGLQFLIQYYNGEERAKGNILERFSAQQFPDLHSELNLSSLELGDSALYFCASSVAEGNTIYFGEGSWLTVV.

There are a few counts of this clone. The J gene is TRBJ2-1, the V gene TRBV29-1; perhaps TRBD1 as D (6 bases). CDR1 and CDR2 (germline): SQVTM, ANQGSEA. CDR3 length: 12 amino acids. V lost 4 bases, J lost 7 bases, and 11 bases lay in between. This CDR3 is CSVGPGANEQFF. The CDR3 nucleotides are TGCAGCGTTGGGCCAGGGGCGAATGAGCAGTTCTTC.

J is TRBJ2-7 and V is TRBV29-1; the D call may be TRBD1 or TRBD2 (5 bases each). Germline assignment: CDR1 SQVTM and CDR2 ANQGSEA. The CDR3 is 12 amino acids. The V and J ends lost 4 bases and 3 bases respectively, with 10 bases between them. The CDR3 coding sequence is TGCAGCGTTGGGAGAGGGGACTACGAGCAGTACTTC. Residues: CSVGRGDYEQYF.

The V and J genes are TRBV28 and TRBJ2-1; D might be TRBD1 (5 bases). This CDR3 contains 14 residues. V gave up 6 bases and J gave up 4 bases, with 13 bases separating them. The V gene's germline CDR1 is MDHEN and CDR2 SYDVKM. CDR3 in DNA: TGTGCCAGCAGACCGTCCCAGGGTTACAATGAGCAGTTCTTC. It encodes CASRPSQGYNEQFF.

The chain recombines TRBV7-2 with TRBJ2-7, with TRBD1 matching 7 bases. Germline loops: CDR1 SGHTA, CDR2 FQGNSA. There are 14 residues in the CDR3. Unmatched junction bases numbered 10, after V lost 5 bases and J lost 6 bases. CDR3 sequence: CASSPGQTMREQYF. In DNA form, the CDR3 reads TGTGCCAGCAGCCCGGGACAGACGATGCGCGAGCAGTACTTC. Together with reference TRBV7-2 and TRBJ2-7, the CDR3 gives the full variable domain: GAGVSQSPSNKVTEKGKDVELRCDPISGHTALYWYRQSLGQGLEFLIYFQGNSAPDKSGLPSDRFSAERTGGSVSTLTIQRTQQEDSAVYLCASSPGQTMREQYFGPGTRLTVT.

This clone has only a few counts. The rearrangement joins TRBV2 to TRBJ2-6; tentatively, D is TRBD2 (6 bases). V was clipped by 7 bases and J by 1 base, with 11 bases between them. CDR3 length: 15 residues. The germline CDR1 and CDR2 sequences are SNHLY and FYNNEI. CDR3 amino acids: CASIFGGSGANVLTF. In nucleotides, the CDR3 is TGTGCCAGCATTTTCGGGGGTTCTGGGGCCAACGTCCTGACTTTC.

This rearrangement joins TRBV7-9 to TRBJ1-1; the match to TRBD1 covers 9 bases. There are 13 residues in the CDR3. Germline CDR1 is SEHNR and CDR2 is FQNEAQ (reference sequence). The V segment lost 5 bases and the J segment 5 bases; nucleotides outside the gene matches: 3. CDR3 residues: CASSPQGATEAFF. Here the CDR3 DNA reads TGTGCCAGCAGCCCACAGGGGGCAACTGAAGCTTTCTTT.

This clone turned up a few times. The same CDR3 can be traced to other DNA sequences in this sample. This chain connects TRBV11-2 to TRBJ2-3; no reliable D call. The V gene lost 5 bases and the J gene lost 0 bases, with 3 bases spanning the gap. CDR1 and CDR2 from the germline V gene are SGHAT and FQNNGV. This CDR3 has 12 amino acids. This chain's CDR3 is CASSLSTDTQYF. For the CDR3, the DNA is TGTGCCAGCAGCCTAAGCACAGATACGCAGTATTTT.

The gene calls are TRBV28 and TRBJ2-5; 7 bases agree with TRBD1. The CDR3 extends over 13 amino acids. Germline V gene lookup returns CDR1 MDHEN and CDR2 SYDVKM. Trimming cost V 3 bases and J 3 bases; bases outside gene matches: 1. As DNA, the CDR3 is TGTGCCAGCAGTTTCGACAGGGAAGAGACCCAGTACTTC. Its protein product is CASSFDREETQYF.

The chain uses TRBV9 and TRBJ2-5, with D possibly matching TRBD1 (5 bases). Trimming cost V 0 bases and J 5 bases, with 14 bases left between them. In germline, CDR1 is SGDLS, CDR2 YYNGEE. The CDR3 sequence is 15 residues long. The CDR3 here is CASSVAPAGRETQYF. The DNA for the CDR3 is TGTGCCAGCAGCGTAGCTCCGGCAGGGCGGGAGACCCAGTACTTC.

This sequence joins TRBV20-1 and TRBJ2-5; D unresolved. This CDR3 region has 11 residues. Germline CDR1 and CDR2: DFQATT and SNEGSKA (reference sequence). V gave up 8 bases and J gave up 5 bases, with 12 bases separating them. CDR3 in amino acids: CSCLLRETQYF. In DNA, the CDR3 is TGCAGTTGCCTCTTGAGGGAGACCCAGTACTTC.

Points on this clone: Distinct nucleotide sequences in the sample also encode this CDR3. The CDR3 DNA follows: TGCAGCGTTCGGTCTACTTACGAGCAGTACTTC. Amino acids: CSVRSTYEQYF. The V and J genes are TRBV29-1 and TRBJ2-7; no clear D. This CDR3 has 11 residues. V shed 5 bases and J shed 4 bases, with 9 bases lying between them. The germline gives CDR1 SQVTM, CDR2 ANQGSEA.

This clone appeared a single time. This chain connects TRBV30 to TRBJ2-6, with 8 bases aligning to TRBD1. Germline V gene sequence: CDR1 GTSNPN, CDR2 SVGIG (reference sequence). The CDR3 totals 17 residues. Trimming took 3 bases from V and 0 from J; bases not matched to a gene: 7. The CDR3 protein is CAWRRDRLFSGANVLTF. CDR3 nucleotide sequence: TGTGCCTGGAGACGGGACAGGCTGTTCTCTGGGGCCAACGTCCTGACTTTC.

The V gene is TRBV6-5, the J gene TRBJ2-5; D gene ambiguous. The CDR3 consists of 15 residues. V lost 1 base, J lost 4 bases, and 13 bases lay in between. Per the germline V gene, CDR1 is MNHEY and CDR2 is SVGAGI. In DNA form, the CDR3 reads TGTGCCAGCAGTTACTTGATGGGTGGTTCAGAGACCCAGTACTTC. Amino acid sequence: CASSYLMGGSETQYF.

The gene calls are TRBV5-4 and TRBJ2-6; 7 bases map to TRBD1. The CDR3 length is 15 residues. V dropped 6 bases and J dropped 2; count of bases not matched to a gene: 5. In germline, CDR1 is SGHNT, CDR2 YYREEE (reference sequence). The CDR3 loop is CASNLGQPGANVLTF. The DNA of the CDR3 is TGTGCCAGCAACCTGGGACAGCCTGGGGCCAACGTCCTGACTTTC.

About this clone: One end of the junction fails to match germline, which may point to a read error. The J gene is TRBJ2-4, the V gene TRBV10-3; D may match TRBD1 or TRBD2 (5 bases each). CDR1 is ENHRY, CDR2 SYGVKD, per germline. The CDR3 totals 16 residues. CDR3 sequence reads: CASSYSSGTGKNIQYF. The CDR3 bases are TGTGCCAGCAGTTACTCGAGTGGGACGGGCAAAAACATTCAGTACTTC.

The chain is built from TRBV25-1 and TRBJ2-7, with D unresolved. CDR3 length equals 15 residues. CDR1 MGHDK and CDR2 SYGVNS come from the germline V gene. The V and J ends lost 2 bases and 5 bases respectively, with 16 bases between them. CDR3 region: CASSEVPDQGHEQYF. CDR3 DNA sequence: TGTGCCAGCAGTGAAGTGCCCGACCAAGGGCACGAGCAGTACTTC.

This clone was counted a few times. The chain recombines TRBV4-1 with TRBJ1-6, with TRBD1 as a possible D gene (5 bases). The CDR3 has 16 amino acids. Trimming left V 0 bases short and J 10 bases short, with 16 bases between. Per the germline V gene, CDR1 is MGHRA and CDR2 is YSYEKL. CDR3 DNA sequence: TGCGCCAGCAGCCAAGACTTTTACGGGGCCCAATCACCCCTCCACTTT. It specifies CASSQDFYGAQSPLHF.

This chain uses TRBV7-2 with TRBJ2-3; the match to TRBD2 covers 9 bases. This CDR3 is built from 16 residues. J was trimmed by 5 bases and V by 5 bases; bases with no gene match: 11. CDR1 and CDR2 from the germline V gene are SGHTA and FQGNSA. The CDR3 DNA is TGTGCCAGCAGCCCCCCCCGGGGTAGCGGGGGAGATACGCAGTATTTT. This gives the protein CASSPPRGSGGDTQYF.

The chain recombines TRBV7-6 with TRBJ2-6; a possible D gene is TRBD2 (5 bases). Looked up from germline, CDR1 is SGHVS and CDR2 is FNYEAQ. The CDR3 contains 17 residues. Trimming took off 5 bases at V and 0 bases at J, with 14 bases between the two ends. Here the CDR3 DNA reads TGTGCCAGCAGCGCAGCGGACGGCCTCTCTGGGGCCAACGTCCTGACTTTC. Amino acids: CASSAADGLSGANVLTF.

This rearrangement joins TRBV29-1 to TRBJ1-3; no definite D call. The germline V gene encodes CDR1 SQVTM and CDR2 ANQGSEA. Trimming removed 7 bases from V and 7 bases from J, with 17 bases in between. This CDR3 has 13 amino acids. CDR3 coding DNA: TGCAGCGCCGCGGCCGTAAGGGCGAACACCATATATTTT. It specifies CSAAAVRANTIYF.

The table lists this clone with a few counts. V gene TRBV7-9 combines with J gene TRBJ2-7; TRBD1 is a possible D gene (6 bases). V was cut by 0 bases and J by 8 bases, with 11 bases left in between. From germline, CDR1 is SEHNR and CDR2 FQNEAQ (reference sequence). The CDR3 runs 13 residues. The chain's CDR3 is CASSLALDSKQYF. The CDR3 DNA follows: TGTGCCAGCAGCTTAGCGTTGGACAGTAAGCAGTACTTC. The complete variable domain, with remaining parts taken from reference TRBV7-9 and TRBJ2-7, reads DTGVSQNPRHKITKRGQNVTFRCDPISEHNRLYWYRQTLGQGPEFLTYFQNEAQLEKSRLLSDRFSAERPKGSFSTLEIQRTEQGDSAMYLCASSLALDSKQYFGPGTRLTVT.

This sequence joins TRBV2 and TRBJ2-7, with D perhaps TRBD1 or TRBD2 (5 bases each). This CDR3 contains 14 residues. Germline loops: CDR1 SNHLY, CDR2 FYNNEI. V lost 6 bases, J lost 5 bases, and 17 bases lay in between. The CDR3 DNA sequence: TGTGCCAGCAGCGGTGCGAGGGGAATTAACGAGCAGTACTTC. It codes for CASSGARGINEQYF.

This clone was picked up one time. The CDR3 DNA follows: TGTGCCAGCAGCTACAGCACAGATACGCAGTATTTT. Its translation is CASSYSTDTQYF. The chain carries TRBV5-4 and TRBJ2-3, with D hard to call. The CDR3 is made up of 12 amino acids. The germline CDR1 and CDR2 sequences are SGHNT and YYREEE (reference sequence). V was clipped by 3 bases and J by 0 bases, with 2 bases between them.

The chain has TRBV2 and TRBJ2-3, with 10 bases fitting TRBD1. The trim removed 4 bases at V and 2 bases at J, leaving 9 bases unmatched. The CDR3 has 17 amino acids. Germline CDR1 is SNHLY and CDR2 is FYNNEI. The CDR3 loop reads CASSARQGAQITDTQYF. The CDR3 bases are TGTGCCAGCAGTGCGCGACAGGGGGCGCAAATCACAGATACGCAGTATTTT.

The chain employs TRBV20-1 and TRBJ2-7; D may correspond to TRBD1 or TRBD2 (5 bases each). In germline, CDR1 is DFQATT, CDR2 SNEGSKA (reference sequence). V was shortened by 6 bases and J by 2 bases, with 8 bases between the two germline ends. This CDR3 region has 11 residues. CDR3 in DNA: TGCAGTGCGGGGGAAACCTACGAGCAGTACTTC. Its translation: CSAGETYEQYF.

V gene TRBV29-1 combines with J gene TRBJ2-7; no definite D call. The CDR3 is 12 amino acids. The germline V gene encodes CDR1 SQVTM and CDR2 ANQGSEA. V lost 5 bases, J lost 2 bases, and 10 bases lay in between. The CDR3 protein is CSVRTDAYEQYF. The CDR3 region has the DNA TGCAGCGTTCGTACGGACGCCTACGAGCAGTACTTC.